A single TCR beta chain is shown here with its context. Generated by immunoSEQ multiplex PCR, the TCRdb table keeps only in-frame clones and is missing some. In the table there are 110,000 or so clones, about 91% of which are singletons. V lost 5 bases to trimming and J lost 6 bases, with 12 bases between them. The germline V gene encodes CDR1 SGHRS and CDR2 YFSETQ. The CDR3 spans 12 residues. These data come from a study of Tregs in tolerant kidney transplant recipients. V gene TRBV5-1 combines with J gene TRBJ2-7; maybe TRBD2 (6 bases). Sequenced input: CD4+ T cells from blood. The clonotype was recovered from a human donor in good health. CDR3 coding DNA: TGCGCCAGCAGATGGGGGGACGGCGAGCAGTACTTC. This sequence encodes CASRWGDGEQYF.